The 7 T cell receptor beta chains below were found in one sample sequenced in a study of blood T cell repertoires in COVID-19. Clones were sequenced by immunoSEQ multiplex PCR, and TCRdb holds only the in-frame ones, with some missing. The profile shows some 120,000 clones, 88% of them singletons. Material for sequencing was peripheral blood. The receptors originated from a woman between 50 and 59 years old with active or convalescent COVID-19.

This rearrangement joins TRBV25-1 to TRBJ2-2, with a possible D match to TRBD2 (6 bases). Germline V gene lookup returns CDR1 MGHDK and CDR2 SYGVNS. The V end lost 2 bases, the J end lost 3 bases, and 10 bases lay between the germline ends. CDR3 length: 15 residues. The CDR3 reads CASSEPGDHTGELFF. For the CDR3, the DNA is TGTGCCAGCAGTGAACCGGGAGACCACACCGGGGAGCTGTTTTTT. The full variable domain, rest sourced from reference TRBV25-1 and TRBJ2-2, is EADIYQTPRYLVIGTGKKITLECSQTMGHDKMYWYQQDPGMELHLIHYSYGVNSTEKGDLSSESTVSRIRTEHFPLTLESARPSHTSQYLCASSEPGDHTGELFFGEGSRLTVL.

In its sample, this clone was seen once. The chain links TRBV9 to TRBJ1-3, with TRBD1 matching 9 bases. V shed 2 bases and J 7 bases; nucleotides not matched to a gene: 7. The length of the CDR3 is 15 residues. Germline V gives CDR1 SGDLS, CDR2 YYNGEE. The CDR3 loop reads CASSVSGQGENTIYF. DNA of the CDR3: TGTGCCAGCAGCGTCTCGGGACAGGGCGAGAACACCATATATTTT.

V gene TRBV9 combines with J gene TRBJ1-5; 7 bases align to TRBD1. From germline, CDR1 is SGDLS and CDR2 YYNGEE. CDR3 length: 15 amino acids. Germline trimming cut 0 bases from V and 2 bases from J; bases unmatched to any gene: 2. The CDR3 region has the DNA TGTGCCAGCAGCGTAGATGGGACAGGCAATCAGCCCCAGCATTTT. Residues: CASSVDGTGNQPQHF.

This chain joins TRBV27 and TRBJ2-7; 8 bases align to TRBD1. The junction had 3 bases not matched to a gene; V was cut back by 5 bases and J by 3 bases. The length of the CDR3 is 13 residues. CDR1 MNHEY and CDR2 SMNVEV come from the germline V gene (reference sequence). The CDR3 bases are TGTGCCAGCAGTCTCGACAGGGGCTACGAGCAGTACTTC. Amino acid sequence: CASSLDRGYEQYF.

The gene calls are TRBV3-1 (or the pseudogene TRBV3-2) and TRBJ2-2; D gene uncertain. The CDR3 covers 15 residues. V lost 4 bases and J lost 0, with 9 bases in between. CDR1 and CDR2 from the germline V gene are LGHDT and YNNKEL (reference sequence). The DNA of the CDR3 is TGTGCCAGCAGCCCCTCTCTAGCGAACACCGGGGAGCTGTTTTTT. Its protein product is CASSPSLANTGELFF.

The chain employs TRBV19 and TRBJ2-3; TRBD2 matches at 9 bases. Per germline, CDR1 LNHDA and CDR2 SQIVND (reference sequence). J gave up 0 bases and V 0 bases, and 10 bases lay outside the gene matches. The CDR3 contains 19 residues. The CDR3 protein is CASSIDSTLAGLSTDTQYF. The CDR3 coding sequence is TGTGCCAGTAGTATAGATTCTACGCTAGCGGGACTGAGCACAGATACGCAGTATTTT. Full variable domain (remainder filled in from reference TRBV19 and TRBJ2-3): DGGITQSPKYLFRKEGQNVTLSCEQNLNHDAMYWYRQDPGQGLRLIYYSQIVNDFQKGDIAEGYSVSREKKESFPLTVTSAQKNPTAFYLCASSIDSTLAGLSTDTQYFGPGTRLTVL.

CDR3 protein: CASGGSSVIQYF. The CDR3 region has the DNA TGTGCCAGCGGGGGGAGTTCGGTCATTCAGTACTTC. V is TRBV2 and J is TRBJ2-4; the D gene is possibly TRBD2 (6 bases). This CDR3 spans 12 amino acids. The V gene's germline CDR1 is SNHLY and CDR2 FYNNEI. The V end lost 8 bases, the J end lost 9 bases, and 14 bases lay between the germline ends.